Listed below are T cell receptor beta chains from one sample, sequenced in a study of blood T cell repertoires in COVID-19. This table comes from immunoSEQ multiplex PCR, and its TCRdb copy is limited to in-frame clones, with some not included. Here the sample spans 400,000 or so clones, around 90% being singletons. The specimen was peripheral blood. The source is a man aged 18 to 35 with COVID-19, enrolled during active disease. The conserved cysteine and the conserved F or W are not part of the CDR3 here. D genes are given only for firm matches.

v_gene	d_gene	j_gene	CDR3aa
TRBV19	.	TRBJ2-1	ASSITGDNEQF
TRBV2	.	TRBJ1-5	ASSDSDQPQH
TRBV19	.	TRBJ1-3	ASSHPQGAQGNTIY
TRBV11-2	.	TRBJ2-7	ASSSLGDSYEQY
TRBV19	TRBD1	TRBJ2-7	ASSTTTGAYEQY
TRBV10-3	.	TRBJ1-1	AISREASEAF
TRBV3-1/TRBV3-2	.	TRBJ2-5	ASSQGAASQETQY
TRBV30	.	TRBJ2-1	AWTPFLRNEQF
TRBV7-9	TRBD1	TRBJ1-2	ASSFGQGGGYT
TRBV9	TRBD1	TRBJ2-1	ASSPGTEYNEQF
TRBV11-3	TRBD2	TRBJ2-3	ASCSGRRTDTDTQY
TRBV24-1	TRBD1	TRBJ2-2	ATSTLTGGSRTGELF
TRBV28	.	TRBJ2-2	ASANGGLGQKLF
TRBV10-3	.	TRBJ1-5	AIRADNQPQH
TRBV6-5	.	TRBJ1-5	ASIAGVFSNQPQH
TRBV6-5	.	TRBJ1-5	ASSYLAGQPQH
TRBV10-2	TRBD1	TRBJ2-7	ASNPLGQLHSYEQY
TRBV11-3	.	TRBJ1-1	ASSPSVGNTEAF
TRBV27	TRBD2	TRBJ2-2	ASSLSGTSGTNGELF
TRBV11-3	.	TRBJ2-5	ASSLTHQETQY
TRBV2	.	TRBJ2-2	ASSAGVTGELF
TRBV11-2	.	TRBJ2-3	ASSLRRGDTQY
TRBV3-1/TRBV3-2	.	TRBJ1-1	ASSQDDRDTEAF
TRBV5-1	.	TRBJ1-1	ASSLEGFENTEAF
TRBV11-2	TRBD2	TRBJ2-5	ASSKISGSPRETQY
TRBV4-1	.	TRBJ1-3	ASSQAAGTYSGNTIY
TRBV24-1	.	TRBJ2-5	ATSGGGQGDETQY
TRBV15	.	TRBJ2-2	ATSAQRGNTGELF
TRBV27	TRBD2	TRBJ2-7	ASSPRSGSTYEQY
TRBV24-1	TRBD2	TRBJ2-1	ATSDFPSSGTNEQF
TRBV5-1	TRBD2	TRBJ2-3	ASSLLAGTDTQY
TRBV6-2/TRBV6-3	.	TRBJ1-5	ASSSQSNQPQH
TRBV25-1	.	TRBJ2-3	ASSSGTDTQY
TRBV24-1	.	TRBJ1-4	ATQGLGEKLF
TRBV30	.	TRBJ1-6	AWSQGAGIANSPLH
TRBV6-5	.	TRBJ1-3	ASRGASGNTIY
TRBV28	.	TRBJ1-2	ASSNRANYGYT
TRBV27	.	TRBJ1-2	ASSMGRGYT
TRBV6-5	TRBD1	TRBJ1-1	ASRFTGDGTEAF
TRBV9	.	TRBJ2-5	ASSVVGQSQETQY
TRBV11-3	.	TRBJ2-1	ASSFTLSNEQF
TRBV6-9	TRBD2	TRBJ2-5	ASSYSRLAVTRQETQY
TRBV30	.	TRBJ2-5	AWSAKTWTQY
TRBV2	.	TRBJ2-5	ASSDPRGQETQY
TRBV2	.	TRBJ1-6	ASSAGTSSSPLH
TRBV19	TRBD1	TRBJ1-2	ASSTPGGTGYGYT
TRBV10-3	TRBD2	TRBJ2-1	AISPVGGAGNEQF
TRBV19	TRBD2	TRBJ2-3	ASSMTSGSGSTDTQY
TRBV19	TRBD2	TRBJ2-7	ASSIEFGSGGHYEQY
TRBV5-4	TRBD1	TRBJ2-7	ASSLGGTGVSYEQY
TRBV19	.	TRBJ1-5	ASSWDAGGQPQH
TRBV19	TRBD1	TRBJ2-7	ASSTGQVFYEQY
TRBV5-8	TRBD1	TRBJ2-3	ASSTGQGGDTQY